This TCR beta chain was found in a study of vaccination effects on CD4 cells after COVID-19. Study-level results: Long after vaccination, the clones induced by infection and by vaccine shrank markedly in size.

Generated by immunoSEQ multiplex PCR, the TCRdb table keeps only in-frame clones and is missing some. The table includes about 22,000 clones, around 74% detected once. Germline CDR1 reads SEHNR; CDR2 reads FQNEAQ (reference sequence). The V end lost 1 base, the J end lost 0 bases, and 8 bases lay between the germline ends. CDR3 length: 15 amino acids. This clone occurred a few times. Antigen: not known. Prior to sequencing, the ViraFEST assay stimulated PBMC with viral peptide pools, which expanded the antigen-specific CD4+ T cells. At the end of about 9 days of culture, CD4+ T cells were isolated. Nucleocapsid antibodies were negative in the vaccine recipients, who had never had SARS-CoV-2 infection. Half-medium changes using IL-2 medium occurred on days 3 and 7.

The source was CD4+ T cells from PBMCs cultured with HCoV-NL63 spike peptides, collected before COVID-19 vaccination. The TCR was taken from a human donor who received a COVID-19 vaccine. V gene TRBV7-9 combines with J gene TRBJ2-3; no firm D call. This CDR3 reads CASSLVSGSTDTQYF. CDR3 nucleotides: TGTGCCAGCAGCTTAGTAAGTGGGAGCACAGATACGCAGTATTTT.